This TCR beta chain was identified during a study of blood T cell repertoires in COVID-19 (dated by TCRdb to the early 2020s). Some background on the complete study: The collaborator samples originated in the United States, Italy and Spain and spanned the acute and convalescent phases of COVID-19. The material from the prospective study consisted of cDNA or gDNA derived from T cells, B-cell-depleted T cells, or PBMCs. Subjects who had been exposed to COVID-19, were actively infected with it, or had recovered from it provided the deeply sampled blood TCRbeta repertoires that made up the dataset. The repertoires were released in a freely available public database intended as a resource for research on the immune response to SARS-CoV-2. Samples were obtained from the ongoing ImmuneRACE study (first 160 participants) and from approximately 1,200 subjects provided by 6 global collaborators. Sample metadata almost always included a de-identified subject ID, COVID-19 status, age in years and sex. HLA class I and class II types, where available, came from metadata supplied by the sample provider rather than from assay-based typing.

The immunoSEQ Assay, a bias-controlled multiplex PCR, was used to amplify TCRbeta CDR3 regions from genomic DNA. The authors' pipeline ran thus. Nucleated cell counts per sample were estimated from amplification of reference gene primers within the assay. To quantify the absolute abundance of each unique TCRbeta CDR3 rearrangement, sequence reads were collapsed and filtered. For each sample, productive Simpson clonality was calculated by taking the square root of Simpson's diversity index across productive rearrangements. The clones in this table, taken by TCRdb from immuneACCESS, are in-frame only. Not every clone is retained; where verified, under half of the shortfall comes from an unresolved V gene, and the cause of the rest is unknown. V and J calls and clone size are given by that table; D and trimming were obtained from the DNA. The sample has roughly 230,000 clones on record, around 82% of them singletons. 4.4% of the sample is held by the ten biggest clonotypes.

V was cut back by 6 bases and J by 0 bases, leaving a gap of 12 bases between them. From the cysteine up to the phenylalanine, the CDR3 has a length of 15 residues. This entry keeps only the CDR3 DNA: 45 bases, framed from base 1. For CDR1 and CDR2, the germline V gene (reference sequence) lists LNHDA and SQIVND. As for this clone: Its antigen has not been determined. No much larger clone exists at a distance of one base, and base qualities are not known.

General study outcomes and caveats: Clinical and demographic metadata were provided uncurated, with the amount varying by source and participant.

Whole blood was collected in K2EDTA tubes by collaborating institutions according to the institutions' own protocols. Collaborator samples were shipped for TCRbeta analysis as frozen whole blood, isolated PBMCs, or DNA extracted from either sample type. The chain is assembled from TRBV19 and TRBJ1-3, and perhaps TRBD1 as D gene, on 5 matching bases. Material: peripheral blood. The clonotype comes from a man aged 45-65 years with active or convalescent COVID-19. The DNA sequence is given as TGTGCCAGTAGACAGGTCCTATTCTCTGGAAACACCATATATTTT. It is translated as CASRQVLFSGNTIYF.